The TCR beta chain under discussion was sequenced for a study of T cell changes during pregnancy in multiple sclerosis (dated by TCRdb to the late 2010s). For the wider study: The study examined how the T cell repertoire changed over the course of pregnancy in women with multiple sclerosis.

The library came from the immunoSEQ multiplex PCR assay. TCRdb holds this immuneACCESS table with in-frame rearrangements only. Some clones are missing; in checked studies, unresolved V genes explain under half, and the rest has no known cause. The sample contains 95,000 to 100,000 clones, roughly nine tenths of them found a single time. The top ten clonotypes cover about 2.3% of the sample. Note on this clone: What this receptor recognizes is not known. Base qualities are not at hand, and no much larger clone is one base apart.

The CDR3 numbers 15 residues from cysteine through phenylalanine. The sequence is cut down to CDR3 DNA, 45 bases in frame from base 1. Between the V and J ends, shortened by 6 bases and 5 bases respectively, the junction contains 16 bases. Via the germline V gene, CDR1 is MDHEN and CDR2 SYDVKM. The chain links TRBV28 with TRBJ2-2; TRBD2 is perhaps the D gene, given 6 matching bases. This clonotype originated in a female donor in good health, enrolled as a control in a pregnancy study. Material: peripheral blood, obtained after pregnancy. This receptor carries the CDR3 CASSHGGLATGELFF. At the DNA level, the sequence is TGTGCCAGCAGCCATGGGGGACTGGCGACCGGGGAGCTGTTTTTT.